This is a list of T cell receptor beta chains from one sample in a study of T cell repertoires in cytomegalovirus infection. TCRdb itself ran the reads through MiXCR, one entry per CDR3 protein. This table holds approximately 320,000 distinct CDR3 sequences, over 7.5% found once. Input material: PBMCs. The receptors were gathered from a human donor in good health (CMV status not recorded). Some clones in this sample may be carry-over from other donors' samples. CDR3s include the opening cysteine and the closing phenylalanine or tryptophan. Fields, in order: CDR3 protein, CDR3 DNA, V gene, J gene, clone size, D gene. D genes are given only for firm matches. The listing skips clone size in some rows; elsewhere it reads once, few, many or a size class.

CDR3aa: CASRTSNQPQHF
CDR3nt: TGTGCCAGCAGGACTAGCAATCAGCCCCAGCATTTT
v_gene: TRBV27
j_gene: TRBJ1-5
abundance: many
d_gene: NA

CDR3aa: CASSQLGLSTAYTQYF
CDR3nt: TGCGCCAGCAGCCAACTTGGACTCTCTACCGCTTATACGCAGTATTTT
v_gene: TRBV4-1
j_gene: TRBJ2-3
abundance: NA
d_gene: NA

CDR3aa: CASSFLSTSGGANEQFF
CDR3nt: TGTGCCAGCAGTTTCTTATCGACTAGCGGGGGGGCCAATGAGCAGTTCTTC
v_gene: TRBV6-1
j_gene: TRBJ2-1
abundance: NA
d_gene: TRBD2

CDR3aa: CASSLVSGTDSGNTIYF
CDR3nt: TGTGCCAGCAGCTTAGTATCCGGGACTGACTCTGGAAACACCATATATTTT
v_gene: TRBV7-2
j_gene: TRBJ1-3
abundance: many
d_gene: NA

CDR3aa: CASSVGLAGSYEQYF
CDR3nt: TGTGCCAGCAGCGTAGGGCTAGCGGGCTCCTACGAGCAGTACTTC
v_gene: TRBV9
j_gene: TRBJ2-7
abundance: few
d_gene: TRBD2

CDR3aa: CSARTSGGQGTDTQYF
CDR3nt: TGCAGTGCTAGGACTAGCGGGGGGCAAGGGACAGATACGCAGTATTTT
v_gene: TRBV20-1
j_gene: TRBJ2-3
abundance: NA
d_gene: TRBD2

CDR3aa: CASSLGGGGRSSYNEQFF
CDR3nt: TGTGCCAGCAGCTTGGGAGGAGGCGGGAGGAGCTCCTACAATGAGCAGTTCTTC
v_gene: TRBV7-8
j_gene: TRBJ2-1
abundance: many
d_gene: TRBD2

CDR3aa: CASRPQGSIAGELFF
CDR3nt: TGTGCCAGCCGCCCGCAGGGTAGTATCGCCGGGGAGCTGTTTTTT
v_gene: TRBV7-8
j_gene: TRBJ2-2
abundance: many
d_gene: NA

CDR3aa: CAISRDSVGGYTF
CDR3nt: TGTGCCATCAGCCGGGACAGCGTAGGTGGCTACACCTTC
v_gene: TRBV10-3
j_gene: TRBJ1-2
abundance: few
d_gene: TRBD1

CDR3aa: CATSRDGSNQETQYF
CDR3nt: TGTGCCACCAGCAGAGATGGGTCGAACCAAGAGACCCAGTACTTC
v_gene: TRBV15
j_gene: TRBJ2-5
abundance: NA
d_gene: NA